The 20 T cell receptor beta chains below were found in one sample sequenced in a study of beta chain features in type 1 diabetes. Study-wide findings and caveats: Moderate but significant shortening of TCRB CDR3s was recorded in all four CD4+ subsets from Type 1 diabetes patients.

The antigens these receptors bind are not known. Sequenced material consisted of expressed TCRB transcripts (all of the isolated RNA was reverse transcribed). Here immunoSEQ multiplex PCR was the method, and the copy in TCRdb shows in-frame clones only, minus some. The sample contains about 650,000 clones, 9.5% to 15% of which appear only once. The sequencing input was naive CD4+ T cells from blood. The source of these receptors is a man aged 25 to 40 with type 1 diabetes.

This clone showed up just a few times. V and J are TRBV7-2 and TRBJ1-6, with 11 positions matching TRBD1. The germline gives CDR1 SGHTA, CDR2 FQGNSA. V shed 5 bases and J 9 bases; nucleotides not matched to a gene: 6. The CDR3 is 15 residues long. CDR3 region: CASSRGQGASSPLHF. CDR3 bases: TGTGCCAGCAGCCGAGGACAGGGGGCGAGTTCACCCCTCCACTTT.

The sample holds a few counts of this clone. Other DNA sequences from this sample encode an identical CDR3 as well. The chain employs TRBV2 and TRBJ1-2; the D is unclear. Germline values: CDR1 SNHLY, CDR2 FYNNEI. CDR3 length: 12 amino acids. Deletions cut 0 bases from V and 1 base from J, with 0 bases between. The CDR3 spells CASSEANYGYTF. CDR3 nucleotides: TGTGCCAGCAGTGAAGCTAACTATGGCTACACCTTC. Drawing the rest from reference TRBV2 and TRBJ1-2, the complete variable domain is EPEVTQTPSHQVTQMGQEVILRCVPISNHLYFYWYRQILGQKVEFLVSFYNNEISEKSEIFDDQFSVERPDGSNFTLKIRSTKLEDSAMYFCASSEANYGYTFGSGTRLTVV.

Only a few counts were recorded for this clone. The sample contains more than one DNA sequence encoding this CDR3. Written as DNA, the CDR3 is TGCGCCAGCAGCTTGGGCGGCAGCTATGGCTACACCTTC. Translation gives CASSLGGSYGYTF. The J gene is TRBJ1-2, the V gene TRBV5-1; D is undetermined. The germline V and J ends were trimmed by 0 bases and 4 bases, with 7 bases remaining between them. Per germline, CDR1 SGHRS and CDR2 YFSETQ. The CDR3 contains 13 residues.

This chain uses TRBV7-9 with TRBJ1-2; tentatively, D is TRBD1 (5 bases). Per the germline V gene, CDR1 is SEHNR and CDR2 is FQNEAQ (reference sequence). This CDR3 is built from 14 residues. V shed 5 bases and J shed 8 bases, with 18 bases lying between them. CDR3 in DNA: TGTGCCAGCAGCAACCGACAGTACGAGAGCGGCTACACCTTC. Encoded protein: CASSNRQYESGYTF. The full variable domain, in which reference TRBV7-9 and TRBJ1-2 provide the parts outside the CDR3, is DTGVSQNPRHKITKRGQNVTFRCDPISEHNRLYWYRQTLGQGPEFLTYFQNEAQLEKSRLLSDRFSAERPKGSFSTLEIQRTEQGDSAMYLCASSNRQYESGYTFGSGTRLTVV.

The chain employs TRBV5-1 and TRBJ2-7; 9 nucleotides agree with TRBD1. CDR1 and CDR2 from the germline V gene are SGHRS and YFSETQ. J was trimmed by 5 bases and V by 5 bases; bases with no gene match: 2. The CDR3 consists of 12 residues. This CDR3 is CASRQGANEQYF. The DNA of the CDR3 is TGCGCCAGCAGACAGGGGGCCAACGAGCAGTACTTC. Complete variable domain (other parts from reference TRBV5-1 and TRBJ2-7): KAGVTQTPRYLIKTRGQQVTLSCSPISGHRSVSWYQQTPGQGLQFLFEYFSETQRNKGNFPGRFSGRQFSNSRSEMNVSTLELGDSALYLCASRQGANEQYFGPGTRLTVT.

This CDR3 reads CASSDFTQNRDEQFF. Here the CDR3 DNA reads TGTGCCAGCAGTGATTTTACCCAGAACAGGGATGAGCAGTTCTTC. The chain recombines TRBV7-8 with TRBJ2-1; D possibly corresponds to TRBD1 (6 bases). The V gene lost 6 bases and the J gene lost 8 bases, with 20 bases spanning the gap. CDR3 length: 15 residues. The V gene's germline CDR1 is SGHVS and CDR2 FQNEAQ.

This clone was counted a few times. The V call is TRBV6-6, the J call TRBJ2-7, with D perhaps matching TRBD1 (5 bases). This CDR3 spans 15 amino acids. V dropped 2 bases and J dropped 5 bases, with 16 bases sitting between them. Germline values: CDR1 MNHNY, CDR2 SVGAGI (reference sequence). The CDR3 region is CASSYLSQGKHEQYF. The CDR3 coding sequence is TGTGCCAGCAGTTACCTTTCCCAGGGCAAGCACGAGCAGTACTTC.

V usage is TRBV10-3 and J usage is TRBJ1-5, with TRBD1 as a possible D gene (5 bases). Per germline, CDR1 ENHRY and CDR2 SYGVKD. The V end lost 0 bases, the J end lost 0 bases, and 6 bases lay between the germline ends. This CDR3 contains 15 residues. The CDR3 DNA reads TGTGCCATCAGTGAGTCAGGGGCTAGCAATCAGCCCCAGCATTTT. Its protein product is CAISESGASNQPQHF.

The rearrangement uses TRBV7-9 and TRBJ1-4; no clear D gene. V dropped 2 bases and J dropped 8 bases, with 12 bases sitting between them. This CDR3 has 14 amino acids. The germline V gene has CDR1 SEHNR and CDR2 FQNEAQ (reference sequence). Here the CDR3 reads CASSLNSAGEKLFF. CDR3 DNA sequence: TGTGCCAGCAGCTTAAACAGTGCGGGAGAAAAACTGTTTTTT.

This chain links TRBV27 with TRBJ1-4; the D is unclear. This CDR3 region has 15 residues. The V gene lost 11 bases and the J gene lost 1 base, with 17 bases spanning the gap. Germline assignment: CDR1 MNHEY and CDR2 SMNVEV (reference sequence). The CDR3 sequence is CAGRTAHLTNEKLFF. In nucleotides, the CDR3 is TGTGCCGGACGGACGGCCCACCTAACTAATGAAAAACTGTTTTTT.

The rearrangement uses TRBV10-3 and TRBJ2-5, with D possibly TRBD2 on 7 matching bases. CDR3 length equals 14 residues. Germline V lookup: CDR1 ENHRY, CDR2 SYGVKD. The ends were cut back, 6 bases at V and 2 bases at J, with 13 bases in the middle. CDR3 region: CAISSGGLQETQYF. In nucleotides, the CDR3 is TGTGCCATCAGCTCGGGGGGCCTACAAGAGACCCAGTACTTC.

The V and J genes are TRBV30 and TRBJ1-4, with a possible D match to TRBD1 (6 bases). Trimming removed 1 base at V and 8 bases at J, with 14 bases between. The CDR3 has 14 amino acids. Per germline, CDR1 GTSNPN and CDR2 SVGIG (reference sequence). The CDR3 spells CAWSGLTGSEKLFF. The DNA of the CDR3 is TGTGCCTGGAGTGGTTTAACAGGGTCGGAAAAACTGTTTTTT. Supplemented by reference TRBV30 and TRBJ1-4, the full variable domain reads SQTIHQWPATLVQPVGSPLSLECTVEGTSNPNLYWYRQAAGRGLQLLFYSVGIGQISSEVPQNLSASRPQDRQFILSSKKLLLSDSGFYLCAWSGLTGSEKLFFGSGTQLSVL.

The V and J genes are TRBV9 and TRBJ2-3; D could derive from TRBD1 or TRBD2 (6 bases each). V was trimmed by 4 bases and J by 5 bases, leaving 26 bases between them. Germline V gene sequence: CDR1 SGDLS, CDR2 YYNGEE. The CDR3 spans 18 residues. Here the CDR3 DNA reads TGTGCCAGCAGCTTGCCATCCGCGGAGGGGGAGGCCAGAGATACGCAGTATTTT. Translated, it gives CASSLPSAEGEARDTQYF.

V is TRBV27 and J is TRBJ2-3; D is undetermined. V lost 1 base to trimming and J lost 0 bases, with 8 bases between them. CDR1 MNHEY and CDR2 SMNVEV come from the germline V gene (reference sequence). The CDR3 extends over 15 amino acids. Here the CDR3 reads CASSLYDSSTDTQYF. The DNA of the CDR3 is TGTGCCAGCAGTTTATATGATTCTAGCACAGATACGCAGTATTTT.

This clone has just a few counts. The chain couples TRBV11-2 to TRBJ2-5, with D unclear. Germline lookup yields CDR1 SGHAT and CDR2 FQNNGV. V lost 5 bases and J lost 5, with 15 bases in between. This CDR3 has 14 amino acids. This CDR3 reads CASSPPTRYETQYF. CDR3 sequence (DNA): TGTGCCAGCAGCCCGCCGACCAGATACGAGACCCAGTACTTC.

About this clone: The germline gene is not matched at one end of the junction; a read error may be the cause. This specimen includes other DNA sequences encoding the same CDR3. The rearrangement uses TRBV7-7 and TRBJ2-7; TRBD1 agrees at 9 bases. Germline CDR1 SSHAT, CDR2 FNYEAQ (reference sequence). This CDR3 has 14 amino acids. For the CDR3, the DNA is TGTGCTAGCAGCCTGAGACAGGGGGCCTACGAGCAGTACTTC. The encoded protein is CASSLRQGAYEQYF.

This chain uses TRBV6-5 with TRBJ1-2; D unclear. Germline values: CDR1 MNHEY, CDR2 SVGAGI. V dropped 10 bases and J dropped 8 bases, with 23 bases sitting between them. This CDR3 is 14 amino acids long. Here the CDR3 reads CATQATGGPGGYTF. CDR3 nucleotide sequence: TGTGCCACCCAAGCCACGGGAGGGCCTGGGGGCTACACCTTC.

V usage is TRBV13 and J usage is TRBJ2-1, with D uncertain. The ends were cut back, 2 bases at V and 9 bases at J, with 14 bases in the middle. CDR3 length: 14 amino acids. Germline assignment: CDR1 PRHDT and CDR2 FYEKMQ (reference sequence). Written as DNA, the CDR3 is TGTGCCAGCAGCTTAACCCCGAACGTGGGTGAGCAGTTCTTC. The encoded protein is CASSLTPNVGEQFF.

This clone appeared a few times. The CDR3 loop is CSVYRGGDEQFF. In DNA form, the CDR3 reads TGCAGCGTATACAGGGGAGGCGATGAGCAGTTCTTC. The chain links TRBV29-1 to TRBJ2-1, with a tentative D call TRBD1 (7 bases). The CDR3 sequence is 12 residues long. Deletions cut 6 bases from V and 8 bases from J, with 14 bases between. In germline, CDR1 is SQVTM, CDR2 ANQGSEA.

This clone has a handful of counts. The genes are TRBV10-3 and TRBJ1-3; no reliable D call. Germline CDR1 ENHRY, CDR2 SYGVKD. CDR3 length: 14 amino acids. V was shortened by 3 bases and J by 0 bases, with 6 bases between the two germline ends. The CDR3 protein is CAISEASSGNTIYF. As DNA, the CDR3 is TGTGCCATCAGTGAAGCTAGCTCTGGAAACACCATATATTTT.